These 11 T cell receptor beta chains were all obtained from the same sample, sequenced in a study of T-cell reconstitution after alpha-beta-depleted transplantation in children. TCRbeta library construction was performed incorporating unique molecular identifiers. TCRdb analysed the PCR reads with MiXCR anew, one entry per CDR3 protein. The sample holds roughly 100,000 distinct CDR3 sequences, approximately 8% seen once. This specimen consisted of PBMCs, obtained before TCRalphabeta/CD19-depleted stem cell transplant. These receptors were collected from a boy aged 2-9 years with acute lymphoblastic leukemia, due to receive a stem cell transplant.

This clonotype was detected many times. Here the CDR3 DNA reads TGTGCCAGCAGCTTCGCGAACACCGGGGAGCTGTTTTTT. Translated: CASSFANTGELFF. The genes are TRBV5-6 and TRBJ2-2; no reliable D call. Trimming removed 2 bases from V and 0 bases from J, with 2 bases in between. The CDR3 contains 13 residues. The germline gives CDR1 SGHDT, CDR2 YYEEEE.

The sample holds many counts of this clonotype. The chain combines TRBV20-1 with TRBJ2-5; D possibly corresponds to TRBD2 (6 bases). Trimming took 1 base from V and 7 from J, leaving 16 bases between them. CDR1 is DFQATT, CDR2 SNEGSKA, per germline (reference sequence). This CDR3 is 14 amino acids long. CDR3 region: CSARVSTLGGTQYF. For the CDR3, the DNA is TGCAGTGCTAGAGTTTCAACCCTCGGGGGGACCCAGTACTTC.

The V call is TRBV12-3 or TRBV12-4, the J call TRBJ2-3; 8 bases are shared with TRBD1. J lost 6 bases, V lost 5 bases, and 10 bases had no gene match. This CDR3 has 15 residues. The CDR3 protein is CASSPGQEATDTQYF. The DNA for the CDR3 is TGTGCCAGCAGTCCGGGACAGGAGGCAACTGATACGCAGTATTTT.

V is TRBV6-1 and J is TRBJ1-5; the match to TRBD1 covers 8 bases. Trimming at V came to 7 bases and at J to 0 bases, leaving 5 bases not matched to a gene. The CDR3 contains 15 residues. The germline gives CDR1 MNHNS, CDR2 SASEGT. This CDR3 reads CASTRDRSSNQPQHF. The CDR3 DNA sequence: TGTGCCAGCACCCGGGACAGGTCTAGCAATCAGCCCCAGCATTTT.

Many counts were recorded for this clonotype. The chain employs TRBV18 and TRBJ1-6; D remains ambiguous. The CDR3 has 12 residues. Trimming took off 1 base at V and 9 bases at J, with 4 bases between the two ends. The germline V gene encodes CDR1 KGHSH and CDR2 LQKENI. CDR3 amino acids: CASSPQGSPLHF. In DNA form, the CDR3 reads TGTGCCAGCTCACCACAGGGTTCACCCCTCCACTTT.

As DNA, the CDR3 is TGCAGTGCTAGAGGGGGGCCGGGCAATCAGCCCCAGCATTTT. Encoded protein: CSARGGPGNQPQHF. The V call is TRBV20-1, the J call TRBJ1-5; maybe TRBD1 (6 bases). With 1 base removed from V and 2 bases from J, the gap between germline ends came to 9 bases. From germline, CDR1 is DFQATT and CDR2 SNEGSKA (reference sequence). The CDR3 consists of 14 residues.

The V call is TRBV27, the J call TRBJ2-1; TRBD2 is a possible D gene (6 bases). Germline values: CDR1 MNHEY, CDR2 SMNVEV (reference sequence). The ends were cut back, 8 bases at V and 6 bases at J, with 8 bases in the middle. The CDR3 totals 11 residues. The CDR3 spells CASLEGNEQFF. The DNA for the CDR3 is TGTGCCAGCCTGGAGGGCAATGAGCAGTTCTTC.

CDR3 loop: CASSLGQGVPYNEQFF. The CDR3 coding sequence is TGTGCCAGCAGCTTGGGACAGGGTGTACCCTACAATGAGCAGTTCTTC. The chain carries TRBV5-6 and TRBJ2-1, with 7 nucleotides matching TRBD1. J lost 2 bases, V lost 0 bases, and 5 bases had no gene match. The CDR3 has 16 residues. From germline, CDR1 is SGHDT and CDR2 YYEEEE.

This clonotype showed up just a few times. V is TRBV18 and J is TRBJ2-2; TRBD1 matches at 7 bases. The J segment lost 2 bases and the V segment lost 8 bases, leaving 8 bases of the junction unmatched. The germline gives CDR1 KGHSH, CDR2 LQKENI. This CDR3 is 15 amino acids long. Written as DNA, the CDR3 is TGTGCCAGCCGAATGAGGGACAGAAACACCGGGGAGCTGTTTTTT. Its protein product is CASRMRDRNTGELFF.

V gene TRBV7-4 combines with J gene TRBJ1-2; 7 bases line up with TRBD1. Germline trimming cut 5 bases from V and 2 bases from J; bases unmatched to any gene: 8. The CDR3 contains 15 residues. Per germline, CDR1 SGHVT and CDR2 SQSDAQ. The CDR3 loop reads CASSLGTALNYGYTF. The CDR3, as DNA: TGTGCCAGCAGCCTAGGGACAGCCTTAAACTATGGCTACACCTTC.

This clonotype was recorded many times. This chain joins TRBV11-2 and TRBJ2-5; a possible D gene is TRBD2 (6 bases). CDR3 size: 14 residues. Germline V gene data show CDR1 as SGHAT and CDR2 as FQNNGV. V gave up 5 bases and J gave up 3 bases, with 13 bases separating them. For the CDR3, the DNA is TGTGCCAGCAGCCCTTTCGGGGGTGAAGAGACCCAGTACTTC. It codes for CASSPFGGEETQYF.